The 21 T cell receptor beta chains reported below all come from one sample, sequenced in a study of shared clonotypes between healthy human individuals. The assay was immunoSEQ multiplex PCR, and TCRdb's table has in-frame clones only and misses some. The sample has about 1.1 million clones; more than 75% are singletons. Sequenced sample: memory CD4+ T cells from PBMCs. Regarding subset: CD45RA-negative fraction. Every receptor here comes from a young man in good health. Some clones in this sample may be carry-over from other donors' samples.

V is TRBV2 and J is TRBJ1-1; D uncertain. Per the germline V gene, CDR1 is SNHLY and CDR2 is FYNNEI. CDR3 size: 13 residues. V lost 6 bases and J 1 base, leaving 9 bases between the germline ends. The CDR3 DNA is TGTGCCAGCAGAAAAACAGAGAACACTGAAGCTTTCTTT. Translation: CASRKTENTEAFF. The full variable domain, in which reference TRBV2 and TRBJ1-1 provide the parts outside the CDR3, is EPEVTQTPSHQVTQMGQEVILRCVPISNHLYFYWYRQILGQKVEFLVSFYNNEISEKSEIFDDQFSVERPDGSNFTLKIRSTKLEDSAMYFCASRKTENTEAFFGQGTRLTVV.

This sequence joins TRBV6-5 and TRBJ2-3; 8 nucleotides align to TRBD2. Germline V lookup: CDR1 MNHEY, CDR2 SVGAGI. The CDR3 has 14 residues. With V trimmed by 5 bases and J by 4 bases, 5 bases remained unmatched. This chain's CDR3 is CASSKRESADTQYF. The CDR3 DNA reads TGTGCCAGCAGTAAGCGGGAGTCGGCAGATACGCAGTATTTT.

This clone was seen a handful of times. The chain links TRBV2 to TRBJ1-2; TRBD1 is a possible D gene (6 bases). This CDR3 is built from 14 residues. Germline values: CDR1 SNHLY, CDR2 FYNNEI. V was shortened by 11 bases and J by 2 bases, with 18 bases between the two germline ends. The CDR3 loop reads CAGNPRTDNYGYTF. In DNA form, the CDR3 reads TGTGCCGGAAATCCCAGGACAGACAACTATGGCTACACCTTC.

This sequence joins TRBV7-2 and TRBJ2-7; no firm D call. V gave up 5 bases and J gave up 7 bases, with 18 bases separating them. The CDR3 runs 14 residues. CDR1 and CDR2 from the germline V gene are SGHTA and FQGNSA. The CDR3 loop reads CASSTLDRAREQYF. DNA for the CDR3: TGTGCCAGCAGCACCCTGGACCGTGCTAGGGAGCAGTACTTC.

J is TRBJ2-7 and V is TRBV25-1; D is possibly TRBD2 (7 bases). Trimming took 4 bases from V and 9 from J, leaving 25 bases between them. Germline CDR1 reads MGHDK; CDR2 reads SYGVNS. The CDR3 totals 16 residues. For the CDR3, the DNA is TGTGCCAGCAGTGCCTTAAATACGGGGGGCGCTTTAAGGCAGTACTTC. It yields the protein CASSALNTGGALRQYF.

For the CDR3, the DNA is TGTGCCAGCTCTCCCGTGGGGGACACCGGGGAGCTGTTTTTT. This sequence encodes CASSPVGDTGELFF. The chain joins TRBV6-6 to TRBJ2-2; TRBD1 or TRBD2 may be the D gene (5 bases each). CDR1 is MNHNY, CDR2 SVGAGI, per germline (reference sequence). V was cut by 8 bases and J by 3 bases, with 13 bases left in between. CDR3 length: 14 amino acids.

The rearrangement uses TRBV18 and TRBJ2-3; a possible D gene is TRBD1 (7 bases). Trimming took off 2 bases at V and 1 base at J, with 13 bases between the two ends. Germline V gene sequence: CDR1 KGHSH, CDR2 LQKENI. The CDR3 runs 16 residues. The CDR3 loop is CASSPKEGTGTDTQYF. Here the CDR3 DNA reads TGTGCCAGCTCACCAAAGGAGGGGACAGGCACAGATACGCAGTATTTT.

The chain carries TRBV28 and TRBJ2-3, with 11 nucleotides matching TRBD2. Trimming removed 3 bases from V and 0 bases from J; junction bases left unmatched: 5. CDR1 is MDHEN, CDR2 SYDVKM, per germline. The CDR3 totals 17 residues. The CDR3 loop is CASSLAWTSGSTDTQYF. The CDR3 DNA is TGTGCCAGCAGTTTGGCCTGGACTAGCGGGAGCACAGATACGCAGTATTTT.

The chain is built from TRBV6-1 and TRBJ2-5; tentatively, D is TRBD1 or TRBD2 (8 bases each). V lost 3 bases and J lost 4, with 21 bases in between. The CDR3 has 17 residues. Germline lookup yields CDR1 MNHNS and CDR2 SASEGT. The CDR3 loop reads CASSDRAGGTGGETQYF. CDR3 nucleotides: TGTGCCAGCAGTGATCGGGCGGGAGGAACAGGGGGAGAGACCCAGTACTTC.

The CDR3 reads CASSLFSRKGYNEQFF. The CDR3 nucleotides read TGCGCCAGCAGCTTGTTCTCGAGAAAAGGTTACAATGAGCAGTTCTTC. The chain links TRBV5-1 to TRBJ2-1; no definite D call. The V gene lost 1 base and the J gene lost 4 bases, with 15 bases spanning the gap. This CDR3 is built from 16 residues. Germline V gene sequence: CDR1 SGHRS, CDR2 YFSETQ.

This chain connects TRBV19 to TRBJ2-6; D could derive from TRBD1 or TRBD2 (5 bases each). The CDR3 is 14 amino acids. The germline V gene has CDR1 LNHDA and CDR2 SQIVND (reference sequence). V was shortened by 5 bases and J by 8 bases, with 13 bases between the two germline ends. DNA of the CDR3: TGTGCCAGTAGTTCGGGGCCCAAACCCAACGTCCTGACTTTC. Its protein is CASSSGPKPNVLTF.

The chain couples TRBV6-6 to TRBJ1-1; no clear D. From germline, CDR1 is MNHNY and CDR2 SVGAGI (reference sequence). Trimming pared 5 bases from V and 4 bases from J, leaving 5 bases between. There are 11 residues in the CDR3. CDR3 coding DNA: TGTGCCAGCAGTCCAGGCACTGAAGCTTTCTTT. This codes for CASSPGTEAFF.

This chain links TRBV18 with TRBJ2-6, with a weak D call TRBD2 (5 bases). Germline V gives CDR1 KGHSH, CDR2 LQKENI. The CDR3 totals 14 residues. V lost 6 bases and J 4 bases, leaving 10 bases between the germline ends. In DNA form, the CDR3 reads TGTGCCAGCTCCCCGAGGGAGGGGGCCAACGTCCTGACTTTC. Residues: CASSPREGANVLTF.

CDR3 in DNA: TGTGCCAGCAGTGACAGCGGTAGCACAGATACGCAGTATTTT. Amino acid sequence: CASSDSGSTDTQYF. The chain links TRBV6-1 to TRBJ2-3; perhaps TRBD2 as D (5 bases). V was clipped by 3 bases and J by 0 bases, with 7 bases between them. The CDR3 runs 14 residues. Germline-derived CDR1 and CDR2 are MNHNS and SASEGT.

To note about this clone: Other DNA sequences in the same sample also yield this CDR3. V gene TRBV30 combines with J gene TRBJ2-7; D is possibly TRBD1 (5 bases). The CDR3 covers 13 residues. Deletions cut 0 bases from V and 2 bases from J, with 8 bases between. In germline, CDR1 is GTSNPN, CDR2 SVGIG (reference sequence). The CDR3 is CAWSVQGTYEQYF. The CDR3 bases are TGTGCCTGGAGTGTCCAGGGTACCTACGAGCAGTACTTC. The variable domain in full, completed from reference TRBV30 and TRBJ2-7, reads SQTIHQWPATLVQPVGSPLSLECTVEGTSNPNLYWYRQAAGRGLQLLFYSVGIGQISSEVPQNLSASRPQDRQFILSSKKLLLSDSGFYLCAWSVQGTYEQYFGPGTRLTVT.

The V call is TRBV6-4, the J call TRBJ2-3; TRBD1 matches 7 bases. The germline CDR1 and CDR2 sequences are MRHNA and SNTAGT. Germline trimming cut 8 bases from V and 2 bases from J; bases unmatched to any gene: 7. This CDR3 comprises 14 residues. DNA of the CDR3: TGTGCCAGCTCGCGACAGGGAGACACAGATACGCAGTATTTT. Translation: CASSRQGDTDTQYF.

The rearrangement uses TRBV6-1 and TRBJ2-7; 7 nucleotides agree with TRBD2. Trimming removed 0 bases from V and 7 bases from J; junction bases left unmatched: 9. The CDR3 consists of 15 residues. Germline V gene data show CDR1 as MNHNS and CDR2 as SASEGT. The CDR3 reads CASSEAAGTNREQYF. The CDR3 region has the DNA TGTGCCAGCAGTGAAGCAGCCGGGACTAATAGGGAGCAGTACTTC.

This chain links TRBV15 with TRBJ2-5, with 8 bases identical to TRBD1. The CDR3 extends over 20 amino acids. Germline trimming cut 0 bases from V and 0 bases from J; bases unmatched to any gene: 15. Germline CDR1 LNHNV, CDR2 YYDKDF (reference sequence). CDR3 residues: CATSRDTRGRGRGHQETQYF. DNA of the CDR3: TGTGCCACCAGCAGAGATACCAGGGGCAGGGGGCGCGGCCACCAAGAGACCCAGTACTTC.

The chain joins TRBV15 to TRBJ2-1; D might be TRBD2 (5 bases). CDR3 length equals 15 residues. The V and J ends lost 4 bases and 2 bases respectively, with 12 bases between them. Germline V lookup: CDR1 LNHNV, CDR2 YYDKDF (reference sequence). The CDR3 nucleotides read TGTGCCACCAGCACCTCCCCGGGAACCTACAATGAGCAGTTCTTC. Residues: CATSTSPGTYNEQFF.

The table lists this clone with a count of one. The chain combines TRBV18 with TRBJ1-2, with D maybe TRBD1 (5 bases). Germline loops: CDR1 KGHSH, CDR2 LQKENI. Trimming pared 2 bases from V and 4 bases from J, leaving 14 bases between. The CDR3 has 15 amino acids. The CDR3 DNA reads as TGTGCCAGCTCACCAGGGACGGGCGGCGGCTATGGCTACACCTTC. Translation: CASSPGTGGGYGYTF.

The chain has TRBV7-9 and TRBJ2-3; weak D call: TRBD1 (5 bases). Germline-derived CDR1 and CDR2 are SEHNR and FQNEAQ (reference sequence). This CDR3 spans 14 amino acids. The V and J ends lost 2 bases and 4 bases respectively, with 10 bases between them. In DNA, the CDR3 is TGTGCCAGCAGCTTATGGGCAGGGCCAGATACGCAGTATTTT. Translating it yields CASSLWAGPDTQYF.